These 7 T cell receptor beta chains share one sample of origin, sequenced in a study of regulatory T cells in long-lasting Graves disease. CDR3-region Arm-PCR and iRepertoire HTBI primers produced the TCR beta libraries. TCRdb itself ran the multiplex PCR reads through MiXCR, one entry per CDR3 protein. The repertoire holds a few hundred thousand distinct CDR3 sequences, with approximately 10% as singletons. Indicated time point: newly diagnosed GD, antithyroid drugs for less than 3 months. There was RNA extracted from PBMCs, and the TCR library was made from it. These data also featured in a second study, about T cells in Graves' hyperthyroidism and ophthalmopathy.

The material sequenced was peripheral blood mononuclear cells (PBMCs), taken at new diagnosis, from a patient treated with antithyroid drugs. The source is a woman aged 18-29 years with Graves disease.

This clonotype has just a few counts. The chain joins TRBV4-2 to TRBJ1-2; D ambiguous. Germline CDR1 and CDR2: LGHNA and YNFKEQ. The CDR3 is made up of 15 amino acids. The V gene lost 4 bases and the J gene lost 0 bases, with 12 bases spanning the gap. CDR3 sequence (DNA): TGTGCCAGCAGCCTTCGGGCCGATACTAACTATGGCTACACCTTC. Amino acid sequence: CASSLRADTNYGYTF.

Many counts were recorded for this clonotype. The chain's CDR3 is CASSVTEGTQYF. CDR3 bases: TGTGCCAGCAGCGTTACTGAGGGGACCCAGTACTTC. The chain uses TRBV11-1 and TRBJ2-5; maybe TRBD2 (5 bases). Germline V gene data show CDR1 as SGHAT and CDR2 as FQDESV (reference sequence). The CDR3 is 12 residues long. Trimming shortened V by 5 bases and J by 7 bases, and 11 bases separated the two germline ends.

With respect to this clonotype: A much larger clone sits a single nucleotide away, making a read error possible. This chain links TRBV25-1 with TRBJ1-5, with TRBD1 matching 9 bases. This CDR3 contains 15 residues. CDR1 and CDR2 from the germline V gene are MGHDK and SYGVNS. The DNA for the CDR3 is TGTGCCAACAGTGAAACCGGGACAGGGAATCAGCCCCAGCATTTT. Translation: CANSETGTGNQPQHF. The full variable domain, completed using reference TRBV25-1 and TRBJ1-5, is EADIYQTPRYLVIGTGKKITLECSQTMGHDKMYWYQQDPGMELHLIHYSYGVNSTEKGDLSSESTVSRIRTEHFPLTLESARPSHTSQYLCANSETGTGNQPQHFGDGTRLSIL.

This clonotype was observed many times. The rearrangement uses TRBV11-2 and TRBJ2-1; 9 positions agree with TRBD2. The CDR3 extends over 16 amino acids. Germline V lookup: CDR1 SGHAT, CDR2 FQNNGV. Trimming at V came to 1 base and at J to 2 bases, leaving 3 bases not matched to a gene. CDR3 sequence: CASSLGPSGTYNEQFF. CDR3 sequence (DNA): TGTGCCAGCAGCTTAGGCCCTAGCGGGACCTACAATGAGCAGTTCTTC.

Details on this clonotype: At one boundary the junction diverges from the germline segment, which might be a read error. Here the CDR3 reads CSAPQGITGEPFF. The CDR3 DNA sequence: TGCAGTGCTCCACAGGGAATCACCGGGGAGCCGTTTTTT. This rearrangement joins TRBV20-1 to TRBJ2-2; TRBD1 is a possible D gene (6 bases). The CDR3 loop spans 13 amino acids. Germline V lookup: CDR1 DFQATT, CDR2 SNEGSKA (reference sequence).

CDR3 sequence reads: CASSTVAVGETQYF. DNA for the CDR3: TGTGCCAGTAGTACAGTGGCAGTGGGAGAGACCCAGTACTTC. The J gene is TRBJ2-5, the V gene TRBV19; D is uncertain. Germline CDR1 and CDR2: LNHDA and SQIVND (reference sequence). The CDR3 has 14 amino acids. Trimming took off 4 bases at V and 4 bases at J, with 13 bases between the two ends. The full variable domain, with the rest looked up from reference TRBV19 and TRBJ2-5, is DGGITQSPKYLFRKEGQNVTLSCEQNLNHDAMYWYRQDPGQGLRLIYYSQIVNDFQKGDIAEGYSVSREKKESFPLTVTSAQKNPTAFYLCASSTVAVGETQYFGPGTRLLVL.

This clonotype came up many times. The chain couples TRBV24-1 to TRBJ2-6; D perhaps matches TRBD1 (6 bases). The CDR3 runs 19 residues. Deletions cut 0 bases from V and 0 bases from J, with 14 bases between. The germline V gene encodes CDR1 KGHDR and CDR2 SFDVKD. DNA for the CDR3: TGTGCCACCAGTGATTTGGAGGGGGACACAAGCTCTGGGGCCAACGTCCTGACTTTC. Translated, it gives CATSDLEGDTSSGANVLTF.